The 2 T cell receptor beta chains reported below all come from one sample, sequenced in a study of control samples from healthy donors and cancer patients. TCRdb's copy holds only in-frame clones and misses some; the assay was immunoSEQ multiplex PCR. The repertoire holds 75,000 to 100,000 clones, with about four fifths as singletons. The sequencing sample was made of blood. Every receptor here comes from a man between 60 and 70 years old in good health.

This clone was counted a few times. The chain is built from TRBV27 and TRBJ1-2; no reliable D call. This CDR3 contains 15 residues. Looked up from germline, CDR1 is MNHEY and CDR2 is SMNVEV (reference sequence). V lost 7 bases, J lost 3 bases, and 18 bases lay in between. CDR3 in amino acids: CASNKGGGMDYGYTF. CDR3 DNA: TGTGCCAGCAATAAAGGCGGAGGGATGGACTATGGCTACACCTTC.

J is TRBJ1-1 and V is TRBV28, with 7 positions matching TRBD1. Germline lookup yields CDR1 MDHEN and CDR2 SYDVKM. V lost 6 bases, J lost 6 bases, and 19 bases stayed unmatched. CDR3 length: 17 amino acids. CDR3 nucleotide sequence: TGTGCCAGCAGCCGCACCGGCGGGGGACAGACGTCCCCTGAAGCTTTCTTT. Amino acids: CASSRTGGGQTSPEAFF.